The entry below describes one TCR beta chain. What it binds is unknown. The data are from a study of cytomegalovirus exposure and HLA in healthy donors. The study, taken as a whole, reports: In the analysis, some V segments, TRBV6-2 and TRBV6-3 included, were excluded as indistinguishable. An analysis was carried out later, and it reportedly showed fewer N-insertions in an Asian-associated ancestry cluster than the approximately 670-donor mean.

The PCR used 60 Vbeta and 13 Jbeta primers. Assay used: immunoSEQ multiplex PCR; TCRdb lists only in-frame clones, some missing. The sample yields 100,000 to 150,000 clones, approximately 80% seen once. Each donor was healthy, and each was a bone marrow donor. The germline V gene encodes CDR1 MGHRA and CDR2 YSYEKL. V gave up 0 bases and J gave up 4 bases; unmatched junction bases: 3. This CDR3 spans 15 amino acids. The V and J genes are TRBV4-1 and TRBJ1-2, with 9 bases aligning to TRBD1. This sequence originates from a girl under 10 years old in good health and CMV-seronegative. Sequenced: PBMCs. The CDR3 loop is CASSQETGGSYGYTF. CDR3 coding DNA: TGCGCCAGCAGCCAAGAGACAGGGGGGAGCTATGGCTACACCTTC.